This T cell receptor beta chain was captured by sequencing in a study of radiation and T cells in renal cell carcinoma. Profiled with immunoSEQ multiplex PCR; TCRdb holds only in-frame clones, not every one. This sample yields about 26,000 clones, of which roughly 80% are seen a single time; approximately 32% belongs to the top ten. This CDR3 spans 16 amino acids. Germline V gene data show CDR1 as MNHEY and CDR2 as SVGAGI. The V and J ends lost 0 bases and 5 bases respectively, with 16 bases between them. Specified time point: blood 2 weeks post-SBRT. Documented treatment: 15 Gy SBRT to primary tumor, nephrectomy 4 weeks later.

The sequence derives from a man between 60 and 75 years old with renal cell carcinoma. This sequence joins TRBV6-5 and TRBJ1-1; D is ambiguous. This material consisted of blood, taken from a patient whose treatment included radiotherapy and nephrectomy. CDR3 residues: CASSYSGKAGGTEAFF. CDR3 nucleotide sequence: TGTGCCAGCAGTTACTCGGGAAAGGCAGGCGGGACTGAAGCTTTCTTT.